This T cell receptor beta chain was sequenced during a study of blood T cell repertoires in COVID-19. The junction had 7 bases not matched to a gene; V was cut back by 4 bases and J by 0 bases. Germline CDR1 is SGDLS and CDR2 is YYNGEE. The CDR3 extends over 17 amino acids. Method: immunoSEQ multiplex PCR; TCRdb's copy keeps in-frame clones and lacks some. The sample contains around 21,000 clones, almost 85% of which appear only once. Sequences were obtained from peripheral blood. The receptor was derived from a man in his forties with acute or convalescent COVID-19. The chain uses TRBV9 and TRBJ1-4, with 9 bases that match TRBD1. The CDR3 protein is CASSTGTGYSTNEKLFF. The CDR3 DNA follows: TGTGCCAGCAGCACCGGGACAGGGTACTCAACTAATGAAAAACTGTTTTTT.